What follows are 4 T cell receptor beta chains derived from one specimen sequenced in a study of read filtering for tumor transcriptome and immune sequencing. Molecular barcoded adaptors covering alpha/delta and beta/gamma chains were used on approximately 440 ng RNA. TCRdb reprocessed the reads via MiXCR and lists one record per CDR3 protein. The table records about 38,000 distinct CDR3 sequences, roughly 13% of them present only once. Sequenced material: a population of CD138-negative cells sorted from bone marrow. The source is a donor at least 40 years old with multiple myeloma.

The table lists this clonotype with many counts. This chain links TRBV20-1 with TRBJ2-7, with D unresolved. The CDR3 consists of 13 residues. Trimming left V 6 bases short and J 1 base short, with 13 bases between. Germline CDR1 DFQATT, CDR2 SNEGSKA (reference sequence). CDR3 nucleotide sequence: TGCAGTGCCTACCCCAGGTTGTCCTACGAGCAGTACTTC. Translating it yields CSAYPRLSYEQYF.

This clonotype showed up many times. The J gene is TRBJ2-5, the V gene TRBV7-2, with 7 bases identical to TRBD2. J was trimmed by 7 bases and V by 5 bases; bases with no gene match: 13. CDR3 size: 15 residues. The germline CDR1 and CDR2 sequences are SGHTA and FQGNSA. CDR3 in DNA: TGTGCCAGCAGCCAAAGCTTACGGGAGGTCGGGACCCAGTACTTC. It specifies CASSQSLREVGTQYF.

Note on this clonotype: It may be a read error: a sequence one base away is much more abundant. J is TRBJ2-1 and V is TRBV7-9; 7 bases are a match to TRBD2. Germline CDR1 SEHNR, CDR2 FQNEAQ (reference sequence). The junction had 13 bases not matched to a gene; V was cut back by 5 bases and J by 6 bases. The CDR3 extends over 16 amino acids. CDR3: CASSTPRRETVNEQFF. CDR3 DNA sequence: TGTGCCAGCAGCACCCCTCGGCGGGAGACGGTCAATGAGCAGTTCTTC.

This clonotype has a count of ten or more. This chain links TRBV7-9 with TRBJ2-7; 8 bases are shared with TRBD2. The V gene's germline CDR1 is SEHNR and CDR2 FQNEAQ (reference sequence). The V gene end was trimmed by 5 bases and the J gene end by 3 bases; junction bases not matched to a gene: 9. This CDR3 is 15 amino acids long. CDR3 amino acids: CASSPGGGPLYEQYF. As DNA, the CDR3 is TGTGCCAGCAGCCCGGGAGGGGGACCCCTCTACGAGCAGTACTTC.